A selection of T cell receptor beta chains follows, all from one sample in a study of CD8 T cells in ankylosing spondylitis. TCRdb passed the 5' RACE reads through MiXCR, listing each CDR3 protein once. The sample records hundreds of thousands of distinct CDR3 sequences, over 15% being singletons. Input material: blood, either unsorted or a sorted T cell fraction (not recorded which). These receptors were collected from a male donor with ankylosing spondylitis. Each CDR3 is given with its conserved first and last residue. A D gene is named only where the DNA matches it firmly. Clone size is given for some rows only: seen once, a few or many times, or a class if the clone is expanded.

abundance | d_gene | j_gene | v_gene | CDR3aa | CDR3nt
few | NA | TRBJ1-2 | TRBV7-9 | CASSPDSPGGYGYTF | TGTGCCAGCAGCCCGGACTCGCCGGGGGGCTATGGCTACACCTTC
few | NA | TRBJ1-1 | TRBV20-1 | CSASQGRAGTEAFF | TGCAGTGCTAGTCAGGGCAGGGCGGGAACTGAAGCTTTCTTT
few | NA | TRBJ2-3 | TRBV7-9 | CASSPTWGLDLADTQYF | TGTGCCAGCAGCCCCACTTGGGGACTCGATCTTGCGGATACGCAGTATTTT
NA | NA | TRBJ2-7 | TRBV7-2 | CASSPEGQVAYEQYF | TGTGCCAGCAGCCCTGAAGGGCAGGTGGCCTACGAGCAGTACTTC
many | NA | TRBJ2-1 | TRBV4-2 | CASSQDDRKTYNEQFF | TGTGCCAGCAGCCAAGATGACAGAAAGACCTACAATGAGCAGTTCTTC
few | NA | TRBJ2-7 | TRBV20-1 | CSARERDKSYEQYF | TGCAGTGCTAGAGAGCGGGACAAATCCTACGAGCAGTACTTC
NA | NA | TRBJ2-5 | TRBV6-2/TRBV6-3 | CASQWAKGETQYF | TGTGCCAGTCAGTGGGCCAAAGGAGAGACCCAGTACTTC
many | TRBD2 | TRBJ2-3 | TRBV7-3 | CASSSGLAGGGDTQYF | TGTGCCAGCAGCTCCGGACTAGCGGGAGGGGGAGATACGCAGTATTTT
NA | NA | TRBJ1-1 | TRBV7-2 | CASPLLRGGSEAFF | TGTGCCAGCCCACTCCTCCGGGGGGGCTCTGAAGCTTTCTTT
NA | TRBD1 | TRBJ2-7 | TRBV27 | CASSFGTGGSEQYF | TGTGCCAGCAGTTTTGGGACAGGGGGCAGCGAGCAGTACTTC
few | NA | TRBJ1-2 | TRBV20-1 | CSARQSGGAGRYTF | TGCAGTGCTAGACAAAGCGGGGGCGCAGGGCGCTACACCTTC
many | NA | TRBJ2-5 | TRBV2 | CASSDMRGPRETQYF | TGTGCCAGCAGTGATATGCGGGGCCCAAGGGAGACCCAGTACTTC
many | NA | TRBJ2-7 | TRBV28 | CATSHITRQYF | TGTGCCACCAGCCACATTACGAGGCAGTACTTC
NA | TRBD1 | TRBJ1-2 | TRBV20-1 | CSASSDREFLGYTF | TGCAGTGCTAGCAGTGACAGGGAATTTTTGGGCTACACCTTC
NA | TRBD1 | TRBJ2-1 | TRBV20-1 | CSAQGAGSYNEQFF | TGCAGTGCCCAGGGGGCCGGCTCCTACAATGAGCAGTTCTTC
few | TRBD2 | TRBJ2-2 | TRBV7-9 | CASSLGQLAGGGELFF | TGTGCCAGCAGCTTAGGACAACTAGCGGGAGGAGGGGAGCTGTTTTTT
few | TRBD1 | TRBJ1-5 | TRBV11-1 | CASSLGTGGRGSNQPQHF | TGTGCCAGCAGCTTAGGCACAGGGGGACGTGGAAGCAATCAGCCCCAGCATTTT
few | NA | TRBJ2-7 | TRBV5-1 | CASSFQVGGSYEQYF | TGCGCCAGCAGCTTCCAGGTTGGGGGCTCCTACGAGCAGTACTTC
few | TRBD2 | TRBJ2-7 | TRBV20-1 | CSARDLRASGPLYF | TGCAGTGCTAGAGATCTACGGGCTAGCGGGCCTCTGTACTTC
NA | NA | TRBJ1-2 | TRBV20-1 | CSAREADYYGYTF | TGCAGTGCTAGGGAGGCGGACTACTATGGCTACACCTTC
NA | TRBD2 | TRBJ2-7 | TRBV18 | CASSRTSGGPLEQYF | TGTGCCAGCTCACGGACTAGCGGGGGCCCCCTCGAGCAGTACTTC
few | NA | TRBJ2-1 | TRBV14 | CASSQVYGSGYNEQFF | TGTGCCAGCAGCCAAGTTTACGGGAGTGGCTACAATGAGCAGTTCTTC
many | TRBD2 | TRBJ2-1 | TRBV7-9 | CASSWGAGANEQFF | TGTGCCAGCAGCTGGGGAGCGGGGGCCAATGAGCAGTTCTTC
few | TRBD1 | TRBJ2-2 | TRBV20-1 | CSARTITGGAYTGELFF | TGCAGTGCTAGAACCATTACAGGGGGCGCATACACCGGGGAGCTGTTTTTT
NA | NA | TRBJ2-7 | TRBV5-1 | CASSLGGNTYEQYF | TGCGCCAGCAGCTTAGGGGGGAACACCTACGAGCAGTACTTC
NA | NA | TRBJ1-6 | TRBV6-1 | CASSVGRFDSPLHF | TGTGCCAGCAGTGTAGGGAGGTTTGATTCACCCCTCCACTTT
few | TRBD2 | TRBJ2-3 | TRBV24-1 | CATSDPQTSADTQYF | TGTGCCACCAGTGATCCTCAGACTAGCGCGGATACGCAGTATTTT
NA | NA | TRBJ2-2 | TRBV28 | CASSFYGGGELFF | TGTGCCAGCAGTTTCTATGGTGGCGGGGAGCTGTTTTTT
many | NA | TRBJ2-7 | TRBV10-3 | CAISESEQGTYEQYF | TGTGCCATCAGTGAGTCGGAGCAGGGCACCTACGAGCAGTACTTC